This TCR beta chain was sequenced during a study of naive and memory T cell subsets. J was trimmed by 5 bases and V by 5 bases; bases with no gene match: 10. CDR1 SQVTM and CDR2 ANQGSEA come from the germline V gene. CDR3 size: 15 residues. Two oligonucleotides, mixed equimolar, formed the beta constant-region primer covering TRBC1 and TRBC2. The ligated cDNA underwent four PCR rounds using SP2 and nested alpha and beta constant-region primers. TCRdb independently ran MiXCR on the UMI-ligation and nested PCR reads; one entry per CDR3 protein. The top ten clones hold about 1.2% of a sample with approximately 80,000 distinct CDR3 sequences, 9% to 9.5% of them seen once. Cells stained for CD3, CD4, CD8, CD45RA, CD27 and viability were sorted into four CD45RA/CD27 subsets.

The sequence was obtained from a human donor in good health. Sequences were obtained from naive CD8+ T cells from blood. The rearrangement links TRBV29-1 to TRBJ1-1; TRBD1 aligns across 11 bases. CDR3 in DNA: TGCAGCGTTCTCTCCACGGGACAGGGGGGGACTGAAGCTTTCTTT. Translating gives CSVLSTGQGGTEAFF.